The 21 T cell receptor beta chains below all came from one sample that was sequenced in a study of cytomegalovirus exposure and HLA in healthy donors. Primers for the PCR totalled 60 Vbeta and 13 Jbeta. Data came from immunoSEQ multiplex PCR; TCRdb stores just in-frame clones and leaves some out. The table shows 80,000 or so clones, with about 80% occurring only once. Source material: PBMCs. These receptors were taken from a man aged 50-60 years in good health and CMV-seropositive.

The V gene is TRBV6-6, the J gene TRBJ2-7, with 8 bases matching TRBD2. V dropped 2 bases and J dropped 7; count of bases not matched to a gene: 10. The CDR3 consists of 15 residues. Germline CDR1 reads MNHNY; CDR2 reads SVGAGI (reference sequence). CDR3 amino acids: CASSYEGLGGWEQYF. The CDR3, as DNA: TGTGCCAGCAGTTACGAGGGACTAGGAGGATGGGAGCAGTACTTC.

The V gene is TRBV7-9, the J gene TRBJ2-5; perhaps TRBD1 as D (6 bases). V was clipped by 3 bases and J by 2 bases, with 19 bases between them. Germline CDR1 SEHNR, CDR2 FQNEAQ (reference sequence). This CDR3 contains 17 residues. The DNA of the CDR3 is TGTGCCAGCAGCTTGGGACACCGGGCGGCCGCACAAGAGACCCAGTACTTC. This gives the protein CASSLGHRAAAQETQYF.

This clone has more than one count but fewer than ten. The rearrangement links TRBV5-6 to TRBJ2-3, with 8 bases fitting TRBD2. Trimming at V came to 6 bases and at J to 3 bases, leaving 6 bases not matched to a gene. Germline V lookup: CDR1 SGHDT, CDR2 YYEEEE. The CDR3 runs to 14 residues. The CDR3 here is CASNDGRGTDTQYF. The CDR3 nucleotides read TGTGCCAGCAACGACGGGAGGGGAACAGATACGCAGTATTTT.

The chain couples TRBV6-4 to TRBJ2-2, with TRBD2 matching over 11 bases. Germline trimming cut 4 bases from V and 2 bases from J; bases unmatched to any gene: 0. This CDR3 contains 15 residues. CDR1 and CDR2 from the germline V gene are MRHNA and SNTAGT. DNA for the CDR3: TGTGCCAGCAGTGGACTAGCGGGAAACACCGGGGAGCTGTTTTTT. It translates to CASSGLAGNTGELFF.

This clone was recorded a few times. J is TRBJ2-1 and V is TRBV6-9; 7 positions agree with TRBD2. V lost 8 bases, J lost 4 bases, and 8 bases stayed unmatched. The CDR3 length is 14 residues. Germline loops: CDR1 MNHGY, CDR2 SVAAGI. The CDR3 region is CASSTSQPYNEQFF. The CDR3 bases are TGTGCCAGCTCGACTAGCCAACCTTACAATGAGCAGTTCTTC.

This clone has just a few counts. The gene calls are TRBV6-1 and TRBJ2-7; 10 positions agree with TRBD2. This CDR3 has 15 residues. From germline, CDR1 is MNHNS and CDR2 SASEGT. V gave up 6 bases and J gave up 1 base; unmatched junction bases: 6. The CDR3 region is CASRYGTSASYEQYF. CDR3 bases: TGTGCCAGCAGATATGGGACTAGCGCGTCCTACGAGCAGTACTTC.

The rearrangement uses TRBV9 and TRBJ1-1; D is undetermined. This CDR3 has 14 amino acids. V dropped 4 bases and J dropped 4 bases, with 14 bases sitting between them. Germline CDR1 SGDLS, CDR2 YYNGEE. CDR3 coding DNA: TGTGCCAGCAGCCTCACTCCGGGTACCACTGAAGCTTTCTTT. Translated: CASSLTPGTTEAFF. The variable domain in full, completed from reference TRBV9 and TRBJ1-1, reads DSGVTQTPKHLITATGQRVTLRCSPRSGDLSVYWYQQSLDQGLQFLIQYYNGEERAKGNILERFSAQQFPDLHSELNLSSLELGDSALYFCASSLTPGTTEAFFGQGTRLTVV.

There are a few counts of this clone. The chain recombines TRBV14 with TRBJ2-3; 11 bases agree with TRBD2. Germline V gene sequence: CDR1 SGHDN, CDR2 FVKESK. The CDR3 loop spans 15 amino acids. J lost 3 bases, V lost 4 bases, and 3 bases had no gene match. CDR3 sequence (DNA): TGTGCCAGCAGCCCCGGGACTAGCGGTACAGATACGCAGTATTTT. This translates into CASSPGTSGTDTQYF. Using reference TRBV14 and TRBJ2-3 for the parts outside the CDR3, the full variable domain is EAGVTQFPSHSVIEKGQTVTLRCDPISGHDNLYWYRRVMGKEIKFLLHFVKESKQDESGMPNNRFLAERTGGTYSTLKVQPAELEDSGVYFCASSPGTSGTDTQYFGPGTRLTVL.

This clone was observed a handful of times. The gene calls are TRBV30 and TRBJ1-6; no firm D call. Per the germline V gene, CDR1 is GTSNPN and CDR2 is SVGIG (reference sequence). CDR3 length: 11 amino acids. V lost 0 bases and J lost 15, with 9 bases in between. The CDR3 region is CAWSVGDSLHF. CDR3 sequence (DNA): TGTGCCTGGAGTGTGGGAGATAGCCTCCACTTT.

The chain combines TRBV7-2 with TRBJ2-7, with a tentative D call TRBD2 (5 bases). The CDR3 extends over 14 amino acids. Germline V lookup: CDR1 SGHTA, CDR2 FQGNSA. Trimming shortened V by 5 bases and J by 3 bases, and 14 bases separated the two germline ends. The CDR3 loop is CASSEGPVLYEQYF. The CDR3 nucleotides read TGTGCCAGCAGCGAGGGTCCGGTCCTCTACGAGCAGTACTTC.

This clone occurred a few times. The chain employs TRBV27 and TRBJ1-5; 8 nucleotides match TRBD1. V lost 1 base, J lost 4 bases, and 6 bases stayed unmatched. The CDR3 is 16 residues long. Germline CDR1 and CDR2: MNHEY and SMNVEV (reference sequence). In nucleotides, the CDR3 is TGTGCCAGCAGTTTATTTGGACAGGGAGTTAATCAGCCCCAGCATTTT. Translating gives CASSLFGQGVNQPQHF.

The chain recombines TRBV7-6 with TRBJ2-3, with D possibly matching TRBD1 (5 bases). This CDR3 region has 13 residues. Trimming took 5 bases from V and 4 from J, leaving 10 bases between them. Germline-derived CDR1 and CDR2 are SGHVS and FNYEAQ. The CDR3 loop is CASSTRQSDTQYF. Written as DNA, the CDR3 is TGTGCCAGCAGCACCAGACAGTCAGATACGCAGTATTTT.

The gene calls are TRBV7-2 and TRBJ1-2, with TRBD1 matching 12 bases. Trimming removed 5 bases from V and 2 bases from J; junction bases left unmatched: 6. The CDR3 length is 16 residues. In germline, CDR1 is SGHTA, CDR2 FQGNSA. The CDR3 DNA reads TGTGCCAGCAGCACAAGGGACAGGGGGCCCAACTATGGCTACACCTTC. Protein sequence: CASSTRDRGPNYGYTF.

The rearrangement joins TRBV11-1 to TRBJ2-3; no definite D call. V was pared by 5 bases and J by 2 bases, with 17 bases between. In germline, CDR1 is SGHAT, CDR2 FQDESV (reference sequence). This CDR3 comprises 16 residues. The CDR3 is CASSPIFLSDTDTQYF. CDR3 nucleotides: TGTGCCAGCAGCCCCATCTTCCTGTCAGACACAGATACGCAGTATTTT.

The chain links TRBV19 to TRBJ2-5; TRBD1 might be the D (6 bases). The end of the DNA aligns better with TRBJ2-7, so the J call may be wrong. The germline V gene encodes CDR1 LNHDA and CDR2 SQIVND (reference sequence). The CDR3 extends over 13 amino acids. CDR3 sequence reads: CASSPSGAYEQYF. CDR3 in DNA: TGTGCCAGTAGTCCGTCAGGGGCCTACGAGCAGTACTTC.

This clone has just a few counts. V is TRBV11-2 and J is TRBJ2-1; 7 positions agree with TRBD2. Germline V gives CDR1 SGHAT, CDR2 FQNNGV. Germline trimming cut 4 bases from V and 6 bases from J; bases unmatched to any gene: 6. The CDR3 covers 14 residues. The CDR3, as DNA: TGTGCCAGCAGCTATCCGGGAGGTCCCAATGAGCAGTTCTTC. Its translation is CASSYPGGPNEQFF.

The chain has TRBV27 and TRBJ2-4; 13 bases match TRBD2. Germline loops: CDR1 MNHEY, CDR2 SMNVEV (reference sequence). This CDR3 is 17 amino acids long. The J segment lost 3 bases and the V segment lost 4 bases, leaving 6 bases of the junction unmatched. The CDR3 DNA is TGTGCCAGCAGTTCCGGACTAGCGGGAGAAATCAAAAACATTCAGTACTTC. It specifies CASSSGLAGEIKNIQYF.

This clone was seen just once. The chain links TRBV7-3 to TRBJ2-3, with 10 bases matching TRBD2. J gave up 5 bases and V 5 bases, and 7 bases lay outside the gene matches. Germline CDR1 is SGHTA and CDR2 is FQGTGA. This CDR3 comprises 15 residues. The CDR3 DNA sequence: TGTGCCAGCAGCAAACTAGCGGGAACGGGAGATACGCAGTATTTT. Its protein product is CASSKLAGTGDTQYF.

In its sample, this clone was seen a few times. The chain is built from TRBV7-3 and TRBJ2-3; 7 bases are shared with TRBD2. J was trimmed by 3 bases and V by 5 bases; bases with no gene match: 8. CDR3 length: 15 residues. Germline CDR1 is SGHTA and CDR2 is FQGTGA. The CDR3 region has the DNA TGTGCCAGCAGCCTCCTTAGCGGGCGGACAGATACGCAGTATTTT. Encoded protein: CASSLLSGRTDTQYF.

The gene calls are TRBV18 and TRBJ2-3; 9 bases line up with TRBD1. Per germline, CDR1 KGHSH and CDR2 LQKENI. This CDR3 has 19 amino acids. J was trimmed by 8 bases and V by 3 bases; bases with no gene match: 21. The CDR3 is CASSPSRDWTGEDRGTQYF. CDR3 DNA: TGTGCCAGCTCACCTTCCCGTGATTGGACAGGGGAGGACCGAGGTACGCAGTATTTT.

The CDR3 bases are TGTGCCAGCAGCTTAGTTTTGGGACAGGGGGCTAAGAACACTGAAGCTTTCTTT. This gives the protein CASSLVLGQGAKNTEAFF. The V call is TRBV11-2, the J call TRBJ1-1; 12 nucleotides align to TRBD1. The CDR3 has 18 residues. V was pared by 1 base and J by 1 base, with 7 bases of the junction left unmatched. Germline assignment: CDR1 SGHAT and CDR2 FQNNGV.